The TCR beta chain described here comes from a study of shared clonotypes between healthy human individuals. Study findings and constraints: Although depth was large, rarefaction showed that sequencing of the sorted subsets was incomplete.

In this sample, this clone turned up a few times. The antigen is unknown. Sequenced by immunoSEQ multiplex PCR; TCRdb stores in-frame clones only, minus some. The sample yields about 2.1 million clones, about 92% seen once. The CDR3 is 15 amino acids. CDR1 is SGHDN, CDR2 FVKESK, per germline. Trimming removed 4 bases from V and 5 bases from J; junction bases left unmatched: 10. Cells designated naive CD8 were CD45RO-negative and were positively selected for CCR7, with terminally differentiated effector memory CD45RA+ cells excluded. The source material was naive CD8+ T cells from PBMCs. This sequence originates from a man between 18 and 29 years old in good health. Some clones in this sample may be carry-over from other donors' samples. The chain carries TRBV14 and TRBJ1-2; 7 bases are a match to TRBD1. The chain's CDR3 is CASSRQTGALYGYTF. The DNA for the CDR3 is TGTGCCAGCAGCCGACAAACAGGGGCCTTGTATGGCTACACCTTC.